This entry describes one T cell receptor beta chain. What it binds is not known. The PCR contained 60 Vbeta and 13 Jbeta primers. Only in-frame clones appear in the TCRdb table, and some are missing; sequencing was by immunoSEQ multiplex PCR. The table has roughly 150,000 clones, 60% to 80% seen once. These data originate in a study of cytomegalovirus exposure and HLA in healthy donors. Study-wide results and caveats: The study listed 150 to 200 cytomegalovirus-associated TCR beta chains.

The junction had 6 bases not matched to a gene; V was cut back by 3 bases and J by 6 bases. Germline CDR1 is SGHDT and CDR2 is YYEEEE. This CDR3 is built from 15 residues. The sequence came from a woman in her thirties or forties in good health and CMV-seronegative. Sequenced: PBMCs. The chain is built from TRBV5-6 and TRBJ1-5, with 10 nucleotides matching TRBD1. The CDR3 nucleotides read TGTGCCAGCAGCTCGACCGGGACAGGGGTTCAGCCCCAGCATTTT. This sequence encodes CASSSTGTGVQPQHF.